A selection of T cell receptor beta chains follows, all from one sample in a study of blood T cells in healthy people across ages. TCRdb independently ran MiXCR on the 5' RACE reads; one entry per CDR3 protein. The repertoire has some 700,000 distinct CDR3 sequences, approximately 22% of them found once; the top ten carry about 22%. Sequences were obtained from blood. The receptors derive from a man between 65 and 85 years old in good health. Both conserved end residues are part of each CDR3. Fields, in order: clone size, J gene, D gene, V gene, CDR3 protein, CDR3 DNA. The D gene is left open where the match is weak. The size field is filled for only some rows; it gives once, few, many or a size class.

size: few; J: TRBJ2-5; D: TRBD2; V: TRBV27; CDR3: CASSPRLAGLIETQYF; DNA: TGTGCCAGCAGTCCCAGACTAGCCGGATTGATAGAGACCCAGTACTTC
size: .; J: TRBJ2-3; D: TRBD2; V: TRBV28; CDR3: CASSLPRTSYTDTQYF; DNA: TGTGCCAGCAGTCTACCACGGACTAGTTACACAGATACGCAGTATTTT
size: .; J: TRBJ1-5; D: TRBD1; V: TRBV2; CDR3: CASIQDRNNQPQHF; DNA: TGTGCCAGCATCCAGGACAGGAACAATCAGCCCCAGCATTTT
size: few; J: TRBJ1-2; D: .; V: TRBV7-8; CDR3: CASSLAQYYGYTF; DNA: TGTGCCAGCAGCTTAGCACAGTACTATGGCTACACCTTC
size: .; J: TRBJ2-1; D: TRBD2; V: TRBV20-1; CDR3: CSARDLYAGGKISYNEQFF; DNA: TGCAGTGCTAGAGATCTGTATGCGGGAGGCAAAATCTCCTACAATGAGCAGTTCTTC
size: .; J: TRBJ2-2; D: TRBD1; V: TRBV5-1; CDR3: CASSLSTGGSGELFF; DNA: TGCGCCAGCAGCTTGTCCACAGGGGGCTCCGGGGAGCTGTTTTTT
size: few; J: TRBJ1-1; D: .; V: TRBV18; CDR3: CASSPEGSGTEAFF; DNA: TGTGCCAGCTCACCTGAAGGCTCGGGCACTGAAGCTTTCTTT
size: once; J: TRBJ1-1; D: .; V: TRBV20-1; CDR3: CSARAAEAFF; DNA: TGCAGTGCTAGAGCGGCTGAAGCTTTCTTT
size: .; J: TRBJ2-3; D: .; V: TRBV7-2; CDR3: CASSLVLSTDTQYF; DNA: TGTGCCAGCAGCTTAGTCCTAAGCACAGATACGCAGTATTTT
size: many; J: TRBJ2-5; D: .; V: TRBV20-1; CDR3: CSARDIRGSETQYF; DNA: TGCAGTGCTAGAGATATTCGGGGTAGTGAGACCCAGTACTTC
size: few; J: TRBJ2-5; D: .; V: TRBV21-1; CDR3: CASSIQGGQYF; DNA: TGTGCCAGCAGCATACAGGGTGGGCAGTACTTC
size: .; J: TRBJ2-1; D: TRBD1; V: TRBV18; CDR3: CASSQRRDSNEQFF; DNA: TGTGCCAGCTCACAACGCCGGGACAGTAATGAGCAGTTCTTC
size: .; J: TRBJ2-5; D: .; V: TRBV6-5; CDR3: CASSSLAGNQETQYF; DNA: TGTGCCAGCAGTTCTTTGGCGGGGAACCAAGAGACCCAGTACTTC
size: .; J: TRBJ2-7; D: .; V: TRBV3-1; CDR3: CASSQAEVGIYEQYF; DNA: TGTGCCAGCAGCCAAGCCGAGGTGGGGATCTACGAGCAGTACTTC
size: .; J: TRBJ1-6; D: .; V: TRBV20-1; CDR3: CSARGFYSPLHF; DNA: TGCAGTGCTAGAGGGTTCTATTCACCCCTCCACTTT
size: few; J: TRBJ2-3; D: .; V: TRBV27; CDR3: CASSKRWTPGGTDTQYF; DNA: TGTGCCAGCAGTAAAAGATGGACCCCTGGGGGTACAGATACGCAGTATTTT
size: few; J: TRBJ1-4; D: TRBD1; V: TRBV11-2; CDR3: CASSATGGTNEKLFF; DNA: TGTGCCAGCAGCGCAACAGGGGGCACTAATGAAAAACTGTTTTTT
size: few; J: TRBJ2-5; D: TRBD1; V: TRBV6-1; CDR3: CASSAGQGRGRQETQYF; DNA: TGTGCCAGCAGTGCGGGACAGGGGAGAGGTAGACAAGAGACCCAGTACTTC
size: few; J: TRBJ2-2; D: .; V: TRBV12-5; CDR3: CASGLLLTGELFF; DNA: TGTGCTAGTGGACTACTCCTGACCGGGGAGCTGTTTTTT
size: few; J: TRBJ2-7; D: .; V: TRBV6-4; CDR3: CASMGRGEDEQYF; DNA: TGTGCCAGCATGGGACGAGGGGAGGACGAGCAGTACTTC
size: .; J: TRBJ1-2; D: TRBD1; V: TRBV7-9; CDR3: CASSGGQGVRGYTF; DNA: TGTGCCAGCAGCGGCGGACAGGGGGTGCGTGGCTACACCTTC
size: .; J: TRBJ1-5; D: .; V: TRBV19; CDR3: CASSIRRLGGNQPQHF; DNA: TGTGCCAGTAGTATCAGGCGTCTCGGAGGCAATCAGCCCCAGCATTTT
size: few; J: TRBJ1-6; D: .; V: TRBV5-1; CDR3: CASSLGFSNSPLHF; DNA: TGCGCCAGCAGCCTCGGGTTCTCAAATTCACCCCTCCACTTT
size: .; J: TRBJ1-6; D: .; V: TRBV7-9; CDR3: CASSTDSTAPLHF; DNA: TGTGCCAGCAGCACCGACAGTACGGCACCCCTCCACTTT
size: few; J: TRBJ1-1; D: TRBD1; V: TRBV29-1; CDR3: CSVEVTGTDKAFF; DNA: TGCAGCGTTGAAGTGACAGGGACGGACAAAGCTTTCTTT
size: few; J: TRBJ2-1; D: TRBD2; V: TRBV20-1; CDR3: CSARDGSGGFSYNEQFF; DNA: TGCAGTGCTAGAGATGGCAGCGGGGGTTTCTCCTACAATGAGCAGTTCTTC
size: .; J: TRBJ1-1; D: TRBD1; V: TRBV5-1; CDR3: CASSTGTGNGAFF; DNA: TGCGCCAGCAGCACAGGGACAGGGAATGGAGCTTTCTTT
size: few; J: TRBJ2-1; D: .; V: TRBV29-1; CDR3: CSVVVLGLAKFF; DNA: TGCAGCGTTGTAGTCCTAGGACTGGCTAAGTTCTTC
size: .; J: TRBJ2-4; D: TRBD2; V: TRBV28; CDR3: CASSLGRVFDIQYF; DNA: TGTGCCAGCAGTTTAGGGAGGGTATTCGACATTCAGTACTTC
size: .; J: TRBJ2-7; D: TRBD2; V: TRBV28; CDR3: CARGRLAAYEQYF; DNA: TGTGCCAGGGGGCGCCTAGCGGCTTACGAGCAGTACTTC
size: .; J: TRBJ2-1; D: .; V: TRBV7-2; CDR3: CASSLEGFEQFF; DNA: TGTGCCAGCAGCTTAGAGGGATTCGAGCAGTTCTTC
size: once; J: TRBJ2-1; D: .; V: TRBV14; CDR3: CASSHTDEQFF; DNA: TGTGCCAGCAGCCATACGGATGAGCAGTTCTTC
size: many; J: TRBJ2-7; D: TRBD2; V: TRBV10-3; CDR3: CAIGQRGAYEQYF; DNA: TGTGCCATCGGACAGCGGGGGGCCTACGAGCAGTACTTC
size: few; J: TRBJ2-7; D: .; V: TRBV27; CDR3: CASRDNPYEQYF; DNA: TGTGCCAGCCGGGACAACCCCTACGAGCAGTACTTC
size: .; J: TRBJ2-5; D: TRBD1; V: TRBV18; CDR3: CASSLFGTEETQYF; DNA: TGTGCCAGCTCACTATTTGGGACAGAAGAGACCCAGTACTTC
size: few; J: TRBJ2-5; D: TRBD2; V: TRBV7-7; CDR3: CASSLAGLSGETQYF; DNA: TGTGCCAGCAGCTTAGCGGGACTATCAGGAGAGACCCAGTACTTC